The sequence of this T cell receptor beta chain was determined in a study of regulatory T cells in long-lasting Graves disease. This clonotype has ten or more counts. The CDR3 totals 14 residues. Trimming removed 6 bases at V and 3 bases at J, with 14 bases between. CDR1 and CDR2 (germline): MDHEN, SYDVKM. This sample's time point: persistent/refractory GD, antithyroid drugs over 5 years with positive TRAb. Scientists built the TCR library using RNA that was extracted from PBMCs. Blood from the periphery, around 10 milliliters in all, was drawn into EDTA tubes. The authors built TCR beta libraries using iRepertoire HTBI primers and Arm-PCR of CDR3 regions. TCRdb re-analysed the multiplex PCR reads in MiXCR, keeping a single row per CDR3 protein. The top ten clones hold less than 30% of a sample with roughly 360,000 distinct CDR3 sequences, approximately 25% of them seen once.

This TCR was sampled from a woman aged 40 to 55 with Graves disease. The sample here was peripheral blood mononuclear cells (PBMCs), taken when the disease was refractory, from a patient treated with antithyroid drugs. The V and J genes are TRBV28 and TRBJ1-1; D may be TRBD1 (6 bases). The CDR3 DNA sequence: TGTGCCAGCAGCCTCCGGACAGCCTACACTGAAGCTTTCTTT. As protein: CASSLRTAYTEAFF.